One sample yielded the 14 T cell receptor beta chains listed below, sequenced in a study of T cells in Graves' hyperthyroidism and ophthalmopathy (dated by TCRdb to about 2019). Library prep was done by multiplex PCR. The sequencing machine was an Illumina HiSeq 2000. TCR beta CDR3 regions were amplified from RNA transcripts. The first round of RT-PCR for the TCR CDR3 was performed with the HTBI primer set and the Qiagen OneStep RT-PCR kit. TCRdb redid the processing of the public reads, applying fastp at Q25 and MiXCR, and retained in-frame beta chains. Each CDR3 protein appears once, grouped with its most common genes and DNA. Present in this sample are a few hundred thousand distinct CDR3 sequences, approximately 15% of which were seen just once. The ten largest make up 4% to 6.5% of the sample. The material sequenced was blood. These receptors were taken from a young woman with Graves' hyperthyroidism.

V gene TRBV20-1 combines with J gene TRBJ1-3; D unresolved. Trimming took off 0 bases at V and 4 bases at J, with 13 bases between the two ends. The CDR3 contains 15 residues. Germline V lookup: CDR1 DFQATT, CDR2 SNEGSKA (reference sequence). CDR3 in amino acids: CSARDQQLGGNTIYF. CDR3 sequence (DNA): TGCAGTGCTAGAGATCAACAACTGGGGGGAAACACCATATATTTT.

In its sample, this clonotype was seen a few times. The chain recombines TRBV27 with TRBJ1-2; perhaps TRBD1 as D (6 bases). CDR3 size: 15 residues. The germline V gene has CDR1 MNHEY and CDR2 SMNVEV (reference sequence). Trimming stripped 2 bases from V and 4 bases from J, with 14 bases between. The CDR3 is CASSLRSGDGYGYTF. The CDR3 coding sequence is TGTGCCAGCAGTTTAAGGTCAGGGGACGGCTATGGCTACACCTTC.

This clonotype appeared many times. The chain recombines TRBV30 with TRBJ1-2, with no clear D. The CDR3 is 13 residues long. Germline V gene sequence: CDR1 GTSNPN, CDR2 SVGIG (reference sequence). V was shortened by 3 bases and J by 3 bases, with 11 bases between the two germline ends. The chain's CDR3 is CAWRRVRDYGYTF. CDR3 nucleotide sequence: TGTGCCTGGAGGCGTGTTAGAGACTATGGCTACACCTTC.

This clonotype occurred many times. The V and J genes are TRBV9 and TRBJ2-5, with D maybe TRBD1 (6 bases). Germline V gene sequence: CDR1 SGDLS, CDR2 YYNGEE. The CDR3 is made up of 15 amino acids. V gave up 3 bases and J gave up 4 bases, with 16 bases separating them. This CDR3 is CASSAGHARGETQYF. CDR3 sequence (DNA): TGTGCCAGCAGCGCGGGACATGCGAGGGGAGAGACCCAGTACTTC.

This clonotype was detected a few times. The V and J genes are TRBV5-6 and TRBJ2-7; D call uncertain. The germline CDR1 and CDR2 sequences are SGHDT and YYEEEE. The CDR3 runs 14 residues. Trimming took 4 bases from V and 4 from J, leaving 15 bases between them. The CDR3 sequence: CASSTGPANYEQYF. CDR3 sequence (DNA): TGTGCCAGCAGCACTGGCCCAGCCAATTACGAGCAGTACTTC.

Only one count was recorded for this clonotype. The J gene is TRBJ2-3, the V gene TRBV7-9; 8 bases are a match to TRBD2. Germline values: CDR1 SEHNR, CDR2 FQNEAQ (reference sequence). V lost 0 bases to trimming and J lost 5 bases; unmatched junction nucleotides: 7. This CDR3 has 16 amino acids. In nucleotides, the CDR3 is TGTGCCAGCAGCTTAGCGAATGGTCTAGCGGGAGATACGCAGTATTTT. This sequence encodes CASSLANGLAGDTQYF.

This clonotype was counted ten times or more. CDR3 region: CSARTYKDRGHPETQYF. CDR3 sequence (DNA): TGCAGTGCTAGAACCTACAAGGACAGGGGCCACCCAGAGACCCAGTACTTC. The rearrangement uses TRBV20-1 and TRBJ2-5; TRBD1 aligns across 9 bases. V shed 2 bases, J shed 4 bases, and the junction held 14 bases outside the gene matches. This CDR3 region has 17 residues. Germline assignment: CDR1 DFQATT and CDR2 SNEGSKA (reference sequence).

This clonotype was recorded many times. V is TRBV12-3 or TRBV12-4 and J is TRBJ2-1, with TRBD2 matching over 12 bases. V lost 3 bases, J lost 9 bases, and 15 bases stayed unmatched. The CDR3 contains 18 residues. The CDR3 region is CASSFTREASGRAPEQFF. CDR3 bases: TGTGCCAGCAGTTTCACCCGGGAAGCTAGCGGGAGGGCCCCTGAGCAGTTCTTC.

The V and J genes are TRBV6-1 and TRBJ2-7; possibly TRBD2 for D (6 bases). This CDR3 contains 15 residues. Germline CDR1 MNHNS, CDR2 SASEGT. Trimming pared 6 bases from V and 7 bases from J, leaving 22 bases between. In DNA form, the CDR3 reads TGTGCCAGCAGCCTTACCGGGACTCCCGTGGGGGAGCAGTACTTC. Encoded protein: CASSLTGTPVGEQYF.

The CDR3 DNA sequence: TGTGCCGGCTCTGGACAGGTCGAGAGCACCGGGGAGCTGTTTTTT. It translates to CAGSGQVESTGELFF. The chain combines TRBV12-3 or TRBV12-4 with TRBJ2-2; 7 bases align to TRBD1. Germline trimming cut 11 bases from V and 4 bases from J; bases unmatched to any gene: 13. This CDR3 is 15 amino acids long.

This chain links TRBV9 with TRBJ2-7; 7 nucleotides agree with TRBD1. CDR1 SGDLS and CDR2 YYNGEE come from the germline V gene. With 3 bases clipped from V and 6 bases from J, the junction kept 12 bases outside the gene matches. The CDR3 is made up of 15 amino acids. Written as DNA, the CDR3 is TGTGCCAGCAGCGGACAGGGTTCCCTCGATGGCGAGCAGTACTTC. This gives the protein CASSGQGSLDGEQYF.

CDR3 region: CAWGTGGSYEQYF. DNA for the CDR3: TGTGCCTGGGGGACAGGGGGCTCCTACGAGCAGTACTTC. The rearrangement joins TRBV30 to TRBJ2-7; TRBD1 agrees at 11 bases. The ends lost 5 bases at V and 0 bases at J; junction bases unmatched: 0. This CDR3 spans 13 amino acids. The germline gives CDR1 GTSNPN, CDR2 SVGIG (reference sequence). Supplemented by reference TRBV30 and TRBJ2-7, the full variable domain reads SQTIHQWPATLVQPVGSPLSLECTVEGTSNPNLYWYRQAAGRGLQLLFYSVGIGQISSEVPQNLSASRPQDRQFILSSKKLLLSDSGFYLCAWGTGGSYEQYFGPGTRLTVT.

The chain joins TRBV29-1 to TRBJ1-4; tentative D call: TRBD1 (5 bases). Germline lookup yields CDR1 SQVTM and CDR2 ANQGSEA. The V gene lost 4 bases and the J gene lost 5 bases, with 11 bases spanning the gap. The CDR3 has 13 amino acids. In DNA form, the CDR3 reads TGCAGCGTTGCTGAGAACAGGAATGAAAAACTGTTTTTT. Encoded protein: CSVAENRNEKLFF.

The rearrangement uses TRBV7-2 and TRBJ2-1; 7 bases are shared with TRBD2. Germline V gives CDR1 SGHTA, CDR2 FQGNSA. The CDR3 totals 16 residues. The ends lost 1 base at V and 0 bases at J; junction bases unmatched: 3. The CDR3 region has the DNA TGTGCCAGCAGCTTAGTACGCGGGAGCTCCTACAATGAGCAGTTCTTC. Residues: CASSLVRGSSYNEQFF.